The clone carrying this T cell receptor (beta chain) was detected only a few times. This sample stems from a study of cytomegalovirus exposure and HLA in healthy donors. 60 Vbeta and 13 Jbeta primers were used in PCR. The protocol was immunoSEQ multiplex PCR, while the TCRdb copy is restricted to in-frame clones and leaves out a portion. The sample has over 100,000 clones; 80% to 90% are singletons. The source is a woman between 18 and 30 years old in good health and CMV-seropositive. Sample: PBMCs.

Written as DNA, the CDR3 is TGTGCCAGCAGCTTGGGACAGGGTCACCAAGAGACCCAGTACTTC. It specifies CASSLGQGHQETQYF. The chain is built from TRBV7-9 and TRBJ2-5; 9 positions match TRBD1. Trimming removed 3 bases from V and 0 bases from J; junction bases left unmatched: 2. CDR1 is SEHNR and CDR2 is FQNEAQ in the germline V gene (reference sequence). The CDR3 length is 15 residues.